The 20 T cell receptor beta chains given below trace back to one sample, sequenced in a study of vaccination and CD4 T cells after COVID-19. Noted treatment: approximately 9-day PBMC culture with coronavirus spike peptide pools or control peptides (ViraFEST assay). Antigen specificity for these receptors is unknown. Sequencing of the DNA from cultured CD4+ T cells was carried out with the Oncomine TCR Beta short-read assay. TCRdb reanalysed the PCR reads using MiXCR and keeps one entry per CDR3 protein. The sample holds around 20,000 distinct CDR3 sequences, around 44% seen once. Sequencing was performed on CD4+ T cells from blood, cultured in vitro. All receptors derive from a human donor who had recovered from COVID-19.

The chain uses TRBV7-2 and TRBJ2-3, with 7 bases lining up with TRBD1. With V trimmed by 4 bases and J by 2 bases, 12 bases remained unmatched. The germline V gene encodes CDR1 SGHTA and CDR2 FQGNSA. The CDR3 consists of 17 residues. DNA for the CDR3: TGTGCCAGCAGCTCTTCTCTGGGACAGACTTCCACAGATACGCAGTATTTT. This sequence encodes CASSSSLGQTSTDTQYF.

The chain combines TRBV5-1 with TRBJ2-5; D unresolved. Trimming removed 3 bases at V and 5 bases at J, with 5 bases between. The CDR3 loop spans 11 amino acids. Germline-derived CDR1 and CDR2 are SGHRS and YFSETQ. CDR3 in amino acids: CASSSAETQYF. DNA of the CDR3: TGCGCCAGCAGCTCGGCGGAGACCCAGTACTTC. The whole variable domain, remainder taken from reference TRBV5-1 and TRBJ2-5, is KAGVTQTPRYLIKTRGQQVTLSCSPISGHRSVSWYQQTPGQGLQFLFEYFSETQRNKGNFPGRFSGRQFSNSRSEMNVSTLELGDSALYLCASSSAETQYFGPGTRLLVL.

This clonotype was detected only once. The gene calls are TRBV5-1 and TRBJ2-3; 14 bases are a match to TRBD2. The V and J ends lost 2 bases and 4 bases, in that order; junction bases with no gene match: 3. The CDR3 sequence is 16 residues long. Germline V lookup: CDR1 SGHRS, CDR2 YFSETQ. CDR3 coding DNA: TGCGCCAGCAGCTTCGGGACTAGCGGGGGTGCAGATACGCAGTATTTT. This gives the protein CASSFGTSGGADTQYF.

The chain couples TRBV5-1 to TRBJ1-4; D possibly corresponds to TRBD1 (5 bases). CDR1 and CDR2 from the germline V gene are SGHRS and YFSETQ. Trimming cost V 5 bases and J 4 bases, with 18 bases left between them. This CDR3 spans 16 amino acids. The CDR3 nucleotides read TGCGCCAGCAGTTTGATACCGGGACCCGGTAATGAAAAACTGTTTTTT. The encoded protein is CASSLIPGPGNEKLFF.

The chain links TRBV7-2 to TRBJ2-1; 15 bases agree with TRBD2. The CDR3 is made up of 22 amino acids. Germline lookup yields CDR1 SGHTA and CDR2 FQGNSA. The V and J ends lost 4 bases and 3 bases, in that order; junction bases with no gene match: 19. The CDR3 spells CASSSPQTNTGTSGRNYNEQFF. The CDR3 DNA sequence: TGTGCCAGCAGCTCACCTCAGACTAACACCGGGACTAGCGGGAGGAACTACAATGAGCAGTTCTTC.

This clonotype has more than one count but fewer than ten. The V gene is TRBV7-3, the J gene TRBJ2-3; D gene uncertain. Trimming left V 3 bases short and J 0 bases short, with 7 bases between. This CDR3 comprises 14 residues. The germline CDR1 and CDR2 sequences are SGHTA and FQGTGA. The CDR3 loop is CASSFSASTDTQYF. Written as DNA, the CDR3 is TGTGCCAGCAGCTTCTCCGCTAGCACAGATACGCAGTATTTT.

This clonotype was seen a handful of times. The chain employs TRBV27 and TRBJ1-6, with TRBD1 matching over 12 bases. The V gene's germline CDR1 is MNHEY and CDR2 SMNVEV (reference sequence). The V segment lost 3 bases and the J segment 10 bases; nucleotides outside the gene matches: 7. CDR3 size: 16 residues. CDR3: CASSFRRDRGRSPLHF. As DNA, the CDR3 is TGTGCCAGCAGTTTTAGAAGGGACAGGGGGCGGTCACCCCTCCACTTT.

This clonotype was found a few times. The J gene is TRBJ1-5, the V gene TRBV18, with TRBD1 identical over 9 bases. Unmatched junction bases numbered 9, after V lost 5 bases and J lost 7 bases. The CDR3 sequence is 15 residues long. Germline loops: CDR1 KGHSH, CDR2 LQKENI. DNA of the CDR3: TGTGCCAGCTCATCAGGACAGGGGAATAGACAGCCCCAGCATTTT. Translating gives CASSSGQGNRQPQHF.

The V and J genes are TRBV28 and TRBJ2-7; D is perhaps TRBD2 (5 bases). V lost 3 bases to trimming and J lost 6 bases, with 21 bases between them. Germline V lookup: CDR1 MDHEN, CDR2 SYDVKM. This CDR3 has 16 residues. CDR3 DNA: TGTGCCAGCAGTTTGTATGGCGGGCCCGGTGGTATCGAGCAGTACTTC. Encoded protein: CASSLYGGPGGIEQYF.

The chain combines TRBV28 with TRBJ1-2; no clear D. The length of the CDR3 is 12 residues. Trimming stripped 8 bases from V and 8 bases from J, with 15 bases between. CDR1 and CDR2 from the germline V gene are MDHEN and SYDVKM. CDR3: CASSTPGEGYTF. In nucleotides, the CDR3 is TGTGCCAGCTCGACACCCGGGGAAGGCTACACCTTC.

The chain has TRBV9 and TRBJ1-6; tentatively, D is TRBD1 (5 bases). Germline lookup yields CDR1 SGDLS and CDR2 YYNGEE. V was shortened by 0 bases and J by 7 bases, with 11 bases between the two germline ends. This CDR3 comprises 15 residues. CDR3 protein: CASSVEVRGNSPLHF. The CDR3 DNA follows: TGTGCCAGCAGCGTAGAGGTCCGGGGGAATTCACCCCTCCACTTT.

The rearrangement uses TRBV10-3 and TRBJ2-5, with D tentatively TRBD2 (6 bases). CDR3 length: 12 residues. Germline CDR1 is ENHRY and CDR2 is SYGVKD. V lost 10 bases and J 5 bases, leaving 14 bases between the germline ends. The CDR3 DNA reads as TGTGCCACCTCACTAGCTAGGGAGACCCAGTACTTC. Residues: CATSLARETQYF.

CDR3 DNA sequence: TGTGCCAGCAGCTCCCAACCACCTCCTCAAGAGACCCAGTACTTC. Protein: CASSSQPPPQETQYF. The rearrangement joins TRBV28 to TRBJ2-5, with D uncertain. V shed 6 bases and J shed 2 bases, with 16 bases lying between them. The length of the CDR3 is 15 residues. Per the germline V gene, CDR1 is MDHEN and CDR2 is SYDVKM.

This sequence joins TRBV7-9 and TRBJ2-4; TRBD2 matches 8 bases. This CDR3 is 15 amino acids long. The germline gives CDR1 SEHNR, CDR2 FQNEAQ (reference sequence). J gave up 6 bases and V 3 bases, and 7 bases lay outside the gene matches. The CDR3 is CASSLGGGQGNIQYF. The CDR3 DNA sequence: TGTGCCAGCAGCTTGGGCGGGGGGCAAGGAAACATTCAGTACTTC.

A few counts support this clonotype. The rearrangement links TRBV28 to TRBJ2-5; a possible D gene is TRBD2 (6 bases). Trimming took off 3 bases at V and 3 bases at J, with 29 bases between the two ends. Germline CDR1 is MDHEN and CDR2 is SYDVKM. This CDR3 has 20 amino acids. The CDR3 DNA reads TGTGCCAGCAGTTTTCCTACCGGGGGAATGAGAAGAGGCTTTGAAGAGACCCAGTACTTC. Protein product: CASSFPTGGMRRGFEETQYF. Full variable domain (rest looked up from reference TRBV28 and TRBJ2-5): DVKVTQSSRYLVKRTGEKVFLECVQDMDHENMFWYRQDPGLGLRLIYFSYDVKMKEKGDIPEGYSVSREKKERFSLILESASTNQTSMYLCASSFPTGGMRRGFEETQYFGPGTRLLVL.

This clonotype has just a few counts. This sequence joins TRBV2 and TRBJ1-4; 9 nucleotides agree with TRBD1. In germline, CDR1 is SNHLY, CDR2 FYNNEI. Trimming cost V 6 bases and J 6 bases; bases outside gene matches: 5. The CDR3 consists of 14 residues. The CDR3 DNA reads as TGTGCCAGCAGAGTTAGGACAGGGGATGAAAAACTGTTTTTT. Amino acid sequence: CASRVRTGDEKLFF.

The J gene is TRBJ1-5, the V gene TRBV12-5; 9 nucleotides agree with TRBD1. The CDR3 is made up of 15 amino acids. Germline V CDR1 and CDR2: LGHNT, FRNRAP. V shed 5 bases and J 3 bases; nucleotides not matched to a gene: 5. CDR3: CASGPGTGFNQPQHF. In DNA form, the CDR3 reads TGTGCTAGTGGTCCTGGGACAGGGTTCAATCAGCCCCAGCATTTT.

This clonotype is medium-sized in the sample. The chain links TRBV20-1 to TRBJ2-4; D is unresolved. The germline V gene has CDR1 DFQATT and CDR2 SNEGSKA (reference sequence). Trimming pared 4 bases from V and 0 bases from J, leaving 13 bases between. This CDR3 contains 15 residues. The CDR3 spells CSAKIRQLAKNIQYF. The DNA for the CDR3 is TGCAGTGCTAAGATTAGGCAGCTAGCCAAAAACATTCAGTACTTC.

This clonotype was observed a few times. CDR3 coding DNA: TGTGCCAGCAGTCCCCAAGGACGGGCCAATCAGCCCCAGCATTTT. This translates into CASSPQGRANQPQHF. The rearrangement links TRBV28 to TRBJ1-5; D gene unclear. The ends were cut back, 5 bases at V and 3 bases at J, with 14 bases in the middle. Per germline, CDR1 MDHEN and CDR2 SYDVKM. The CDR3 runs 15 residues.

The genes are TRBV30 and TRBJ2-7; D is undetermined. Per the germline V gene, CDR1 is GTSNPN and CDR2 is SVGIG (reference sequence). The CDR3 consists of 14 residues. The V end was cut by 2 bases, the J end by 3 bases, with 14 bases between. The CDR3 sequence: CAWSSLWAVYEQYF. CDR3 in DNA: TGTGCCTGGAGTTCTCTATGGGCAGTCTACGAGCAGTACTTC.